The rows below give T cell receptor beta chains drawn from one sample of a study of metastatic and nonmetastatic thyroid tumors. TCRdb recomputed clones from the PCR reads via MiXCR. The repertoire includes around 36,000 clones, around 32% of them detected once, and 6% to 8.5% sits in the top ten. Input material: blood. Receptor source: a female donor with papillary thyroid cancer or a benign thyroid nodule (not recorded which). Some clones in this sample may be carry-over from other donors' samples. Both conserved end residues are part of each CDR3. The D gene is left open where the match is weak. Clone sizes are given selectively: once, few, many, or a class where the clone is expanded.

CASSPRRLGGSYEQYF	TGTGCCAGCAGCCCACGACGATTGGGGGGATCCTACGAGCAGTACTTC	-	TRBV9	-	TRBJ2-7	16
CASRTLGSPLHF	TGTGCCAGCAGAACGCTTGGTTCACCCCTCCACTTT	-	TRBV12-3/TRBV12-4	medium-sized	TRBJ1-6	12
CASSLDRDEEKLFF	TGTGCCAGCAGTCTCGACAGGGATGAAGAAAAACTGTTTTTT	TRBD1	TRBV2	many	TRBJ1-4	14
CASSRSGNNEKLFF	TGCGCCAGCAGCCGGTCAGGGAATAATGAAAAACTGTTTTTT	-	TRBV5-1	once	TRBJ1-4	14
CASSTTSGSIYEQYF	TGTGCCAGCAGCACCACTAGCGGGAGTATATACGAGCAGTACTTC	TRBD2	TRBV11-2	-	TRBJ2-7	15
CASRRTATGELFF	TGTGCCAGCAGGCGGACAGCGACCGGGGAGCTGTTTTTT	-	TRBV28	many	TRBJ2-2	13
CASSSGRADTGELFF	TGTGCCAGCAGTAGCGGGAGGGCGGACACCGGGGAGCTGTTTTTT	TRBD2	TRBV25-1	-	TRBJ2-2	15
CASIQGLAGEQYF	TGTGCCAGCATCCAAGGTTTAGCTGGGGAGCAGTACTTC	-	TRBV14	-	TRBJ2-7	13
CASSDQDTGELFF	TGTGCCAGCAGTGACCAGGACACCGGGGAGCTGTTTTTT	-	TRBV6-4	many	TRBJ2-2	13
CASSASSGSSYNEQFF	TGTGCCAGCAGTGCGTCTAGCGGGAGCTCCTACAATGAGCAGTTCTTC	TRBD2	TRBV6-1	-	TRBJ2-1	16
CASSDKAIGNTGELFF	TGCGCCAGCAGTGATAAGGCAATCGGGAACACCGGGGAGCTGTTTTTT	-	TRBV10-1	-	TRBJ2-2	16
CSSLQPEAFF	TGCAGTTCCCTCCAACCTGAAGCTTTCTTT	-	TRBV20-1	-	TRBJ1-1	10
CASSYTGENTGELFF	TGTGCCAGCAGTTATACAGGGGAGAACACCGGGGAGCTGTTTTTT	TRBD1	TRBV6-9	-	TRBJ2-2	15
CASSLLGASGGYNEQFF	TGTGCCAGCAGCTTATTGGGGGCTAGCGGGGGCTACAATGAGCAGTTCTTC	TRBD2	TRBV5-6	many	TRBJ2-1	17
CASSSEGAYEQYF	TGCGCCAGCAGCTCAGAGGGCGCCTACGAGCAGTACTTC	-	TRBV5-1	many	TRBJ2-7	13
CASSQVPGSNQPQHF	TGCGCCAGCAGCCAAGTCCCCGGAAGCAATCAGCCCCAGCATTTT	-	TRBV4-1	medium-sized	TRBJ1-5	15
CASSSDSRNEQFF	TGTGCCAGCAGCTCAGACTCCCGAAATGAGCAGTTCTTC	-	TRBV7-3	many	TRBJ2-1	13
CASSVDRGSPNSPLHF	TGTGCCAGCAGCGTGGACAGGGGCTCGCCCAATTCACCCCTCCACTTT	TRBD1	TRBV7-8	many	TRBJ1-6	16
CASSEGTAGEQYF	TGTGCCAGCAGCGAGGGGACAGCCGGTGAGCAGTACTTC	TRBD1	TRBV11-1	medium-sized	TRBJ2-7	13
CASSDRIANEQFF	TGTGCCAGCAGCGACAGGATCGCCAATGAGCAGTTCTTC	-	TRBV9	many	TRBJ2-1	13
CASRGIGPTNEKLFF	TGCGCCAGCAGAGGGATCGGGCCAACTAATGAAAAACTGTTTTTT	-	TRBV4-1	-	TRBJ1-4	15
CASSFREYEQYF	TGTGCCAGCAGCTTCAGGGAGTACGAGCAGTACTTC	-	TRBV7-9	few	TRBJ2-7	12
CSARDDRGQETQYF	TGCAGTGCTAGAGACGACAGGGGGCAAGAGACCCAGTACTTC	TRBD1	TRBV20-1	many	TRBJ2-5	14
CASSSRLAGGKETQYF	TGTGCCAGCAGTTCAAGACTAGCGGGAGGGAAAGAGACCCAGTACTTC	TRBD2	TRBV27	few	TRBJ2-5	16
CASRDSYEQYF	TGTGCCAGCAGAGACAGCTACGAGCAGTACTTC	-	TRBV28	medium-sized	TRBJ2-7	11
CSANWGGNIQYF	TGCAGTGCTAATTGGGGAGGGAACATTCAGTACTTC	TRBD2	TRBV20-1	many	TRBJ2-4	12
CASSSSRGGTSRTETQYF	TGTGCCAGCAGCTCCTCTCGGGGGGGGACTAGCCGAACAGAGACCCAGTACTTC	TRBD2	TRBV11-2	many	TRBJ2-5	18
CSSSEKGGNEQFF	TGTTCCAGCAGTGAGAAGGGTGGGAATGAGCAGTTCTTC	-	TRBV6-4	-	TRBJ2-1	13
CSARVRVTSGGSSYNEQFF	TGCAGTGCTAGAGTGCGGGTGACTAGCGGGGGTAGCTCCTACAATGAGCAGTTCTTC	TRBD2	TRBV20-1	many	TRBJ2-1	19
CASSLRWGANNEQFF	TGCGCCAGCAGCTTGAGGTGGGGGGCTAACAATGAGCAGTTCTTC	-	TRBV5-1	few	TRBJ2-1	15
CASSHNSGEQYF	TGCGCCAGCAGCCATAATTCCGGCGAGCAGTACTTC	-	TRBV4-1	many	TRBJ2-7	12
CAWSVRNTEAFF	TGTGCCTGGAGTGTAAGGAACACTGAAGCTTTCTTT	-	TRBV30	many	TRBJ1-1	12
CASSLEAGAVRDTGELFF	TGTGCCAGCAGCTTAGAAGCGGGGGCGGTTCGGGACACCGGGGAGCTGTTTTTT	TRBD2	TRBV11-1	-	TRBJ2-2	18
CASSFPSDKEQYF	TGTGCCAGCAGCTTTCCCAGCGATAAAGAGCAGTACTTC	-	TRBV7-6	-	TRBJ2-7	13
CASSIQQGLSEKLFF	TGTGCCAGCAGCATCCAACAGGGGTTGAGTGAAAAACTGTTTTTT	TRBD1	TRBV11-3	-	TRBJ1-4	15